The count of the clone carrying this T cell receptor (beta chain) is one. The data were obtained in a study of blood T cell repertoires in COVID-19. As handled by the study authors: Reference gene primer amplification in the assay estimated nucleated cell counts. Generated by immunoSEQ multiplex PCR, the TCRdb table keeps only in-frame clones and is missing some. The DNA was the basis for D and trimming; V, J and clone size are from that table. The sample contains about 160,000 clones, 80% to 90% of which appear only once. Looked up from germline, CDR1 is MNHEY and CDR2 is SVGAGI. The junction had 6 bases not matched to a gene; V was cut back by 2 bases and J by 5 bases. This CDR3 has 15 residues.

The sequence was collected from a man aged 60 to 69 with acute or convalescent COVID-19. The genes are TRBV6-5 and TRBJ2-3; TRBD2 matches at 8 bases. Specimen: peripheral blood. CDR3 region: CASSYSGGRLDTQYF. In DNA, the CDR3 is TGTGCCAGCAGTTACAGCGGGGGAAGGCTAGATACGCAGTATTTT.